The present T cell receptor beta chain was sequenced within a study of CD8+ T cells in alopecia areata (dated 2018 in TCRdb). Background on the whole study: Treated patients were enrolled in an open-label pilot trial of oral tofacitinib at 5 to 10 mg twice daily for moderate-to-severe alopecia areata. immunoSEQ multiplex PCR using 35 Vbeta forward primers and 13 Jbeta reverse primers was used to amplify TCRbeta CDR3 regions. Patients received tofacitinib for 6 to 18 months and were then followed off drug for 6 months to check for delayed response and recurrence. Clonality in the scalp was compared among normal scalp (n=4), patchy alopecia areata scalp (n=8), and alopecia totalis/universalis scalp (n=8). In humans, TCRbeta sequencing was performed on scalp tissue and on sorted CD4+ and CD8+ peripheral blood T cells from healthy controls and from patients with patchy or totalis/universalis alopecia areata. In treated patients, disease severity was measured using the SALT score, which gives the percentage of scalp surface area affected. High-throughput TCRbeta sequencing was used to examine T cell clonal expansion in alopecia areata in both the C3H/HeJ mouse model and human patients. Tofacitinib-treated patients had biopsies at baseline and at 4 and 24 weeks of treatment, with a later scalp biopsy in several patients. RNA was extracted with the PAXgene miRNA kit for fixed scalp, the miRNeasy kit for PBMCs, and the RNeasy kit for mouse skin. Overall results and qualifications from the work: Higher clonality and more expanded CD8+ clones were observed in lesional scalp than in normal scalp, particularly in alopecia totalis/universalis, a finding suggestive of antigenic drive. Because the treated cohort was small and had just a single nonresponder, larger studies are needed to establish links between baseline CD8+ expansion and response. During tofacitinib treatment, many expanded lesional clones stuck around in both scalp and blood, and this persistence may partly explain why relapse happens after treatment is stopped. With tofacitinib, both scalp clonality and the number of expanded CD8+ clones among the top 100 scalp clones went down significantly. Scalp TCR repertoire analysis is complicated because resident alphabeta T cells in normal human skin are also sequenced, whereas mouse skin is dominated by gammadelta T cells. Compared with mice, TCR sequences shared between patients were less clear, possibly partly because of HLA diversity across the patient population.

The intended sense of this specimen's treatment or condition label: oral pan-JAK inhibitor, 5-10 mg twice daily. Lesional scalp punch biopsies and peripheral blood were collected from alopecia areata patients. PBMCs were separated by density centrifugation and stained for CD3, CD4 and CD8, after which CD4+ and CD8+ T cells were sorted on a FACSAria. V ends up 2 bases short and J 4 bases short, with an unmatched junction base count of 1. The CDR3 spans 14 residues, from the cysteine through the phenylalanine. Solely the CDR3 DNA is kept, with 42 bases framed from the first base. CDR1 and CDR2 are drawn from the germline V gene: SGHRS, YFSETQ. As regards this clone: The target of this receptor is not known. No much larger clonotype is one base removed from it; base qualities were not supplied.

Library generation was performed with the immunoSEQ multiplex PCR assay. To provide template for TCR sequencing, every sample had RNA extracted and reverse transcribed into cDNA. First-strand cDNA was synthesized with SuperScript III using a 2:1 mix of oligo-dT and random hexamers. A synthetic immune receptor repertoire was used to measure amplification bias, and any remaining bias was corrected computationally. The authors processed their data as follows. Raw reads were preprocessed for error removal, and CDR3 was defined according to IMGT conventions as running from the conserved cysteine to phenylalanine. To get clonality, Shannon entropy was normalized by log2 of the number of productive unique TCRs and the result was subtracted from 1. Scalp TCRbeta sequences were cross-referenced with sorted blood CD4 and CD8 repertoires so that the CD4 or CD8 identity of scalp clones could be inferred. TCRdb mirrors the immuneACCESS table, restricted to in-frame sequences. Some clones are absent from its copies; in checked studies, under half trace to an unresolved V gene, and the reason for the others is unknown. V and J calls and clone size are copied from that table; D and trimming were computed from the DNA. The table for this sample lists a few hundred thousand clones; 35% to 40% of them were counted only once. The top ten clonotypes cover 0.48% of the sample.

The chain is encoded by TRBV5-1 joined to TRBJ1-5; 9 bases in the junction line up with TRBD1. This specimen was CD4+ T cells sorted from blood, taken around week 30, from a patient treated with tofacitinib. The receptor's source is a human donor with alopecia areata. The nucleotides read TGCGCCAGCAGCTTCGGGACAGGGAATCAGCCCCAGCATTTT. Protein translation: CASSFGTGNQPQHF.